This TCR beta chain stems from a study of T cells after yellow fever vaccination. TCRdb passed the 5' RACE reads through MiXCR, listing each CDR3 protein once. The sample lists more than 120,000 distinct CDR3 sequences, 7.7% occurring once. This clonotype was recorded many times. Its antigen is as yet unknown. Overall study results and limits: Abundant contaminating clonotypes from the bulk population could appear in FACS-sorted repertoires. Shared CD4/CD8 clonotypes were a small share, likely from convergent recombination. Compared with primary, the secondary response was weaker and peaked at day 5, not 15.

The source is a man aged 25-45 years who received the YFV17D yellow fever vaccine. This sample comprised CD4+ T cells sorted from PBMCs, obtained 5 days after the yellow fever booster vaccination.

CDR3 sequence reads: CASSLRSGDYNTDTQYF. The CDR3 nucleotides are TGTGCCAGCAGCTTACGAAGTGGGGACTACAACACAGATACGCAGTATTTT. The V and J genes are TRBV7-2 and TRBJ2-3; 7 bases line up with TRBD2. The CDR3 consists of 17 residues. Unmatched junction bases numbered 10, after V lost 2 bases and J lost 2 bases. Germline assignment: CDR1 SGHTA and CDR2 FQGNSA.